The rows below give T cell receptor beta chains drawn from one sample of a study of regulatory T cells in long-lasting Graves disease. TCRdb passed the multiplex PCR reads through MiXCR, listing each CDR3 protein once. This sample has 350,000 to 550,000 distinct CDR3 sequences, with 13% to 15% found just once. The same data also contributed to another study, on T cells in Graves' hyperthyroidism and ophthalmopathy.

Sample: peripheral blood mononuclear cells (PBMCs), taken at new diagnosis, from a patient treated with antithyroid drugs. All receptors come from a woman aged 45-65 years with Graves disease. Each CDR3 is given with its conserved first and last residue. A D gene is named only where the DNA matches it firmly. Where a row states a size, it is once, few, many or the class of an expanded clone; other rows omit it.

d_gene	v_gene	abundance	j_gene	CDR3aa	CDR3nt
TRBD1	TRBV29-1	many	TRBJ2-5	CSVAGTGGAETQYF	TGCAGCGTCGCCGGGACAGGGGGCGCGGAGACCCAGTACTTC
-	TRBV14	-	TRBJ2-2	CASSQASTGELFF	TGTGCCAGCAGCCAAGCTTCGACCGGGGAGCTGTTTTTT
-	TRBV7-3	many	TRBJ1-1	CASSLEVNTEAFF	TGTGCCAGCAGCTTAGAGGTGAACACTGAAGCTTTCTTT
-	TRBV2	many	TRBJ2-2	CASSNSGELFF	TGTGCCAGCAGTAACTCCGGGGAGCTGTTTTTT
-	TRBV5-5	-	TRBJ2-7	CASSLGMGNTYEQYF	TGTGCCAGCAGCTTGGGGATGGGGAACACCTACGAGCAGTACTTC
TRBD2	TRBV9	-	TRBJ2-2	CASSPGGGVLTGELFF	TGTGCCAGCAGCCCGGGGGGGGGGGTCTTGACCGGGGAGCTGTTTTTT
TRBD2	TRBV7-9	many	TRBJ2-1	CASSSTLSGRTGNEQFF	TGTGCCAGCAGCTCAACACTTAGCGGGAGAACTGGTAATGAGCAGTTCTTC
-	TRBV4-1	many	TRBJ2-1	CASRLSGVSNEQFF	TGCGCCAGCAGGTTATCGGGGGTATCCAATGAGCAGTTCTTC
TRBD2	TRBV7-2	many	TRBJ2-5	CASSSSAGGGSVTQYF	TGTGCCAGCAGCTCCTCGGCGGGAGGGGGATCCGTGACCCAGTACTTC
TRBD1	TRBV5-1	-	TRBJ2-7	CASSLGVAGQGVPQYF	TGTGCCAGCAGCTTAGGCGTAGCGGGACAGGGGGTTCCCCAGTACTTC
-	TRBV9	many	TRBJ1-6	CASSEQGSANSPLHF	TGTGCCAGCAGCGAACAGGGATCGGCGAATTCACCCCTCCACTTT
-	TRBV7-8	many	TRBJ2-1	CASSLSQGEVNEQFF	TGTGCCAGCAGCTTATCTCAGGGAGAGGTCAATGAGCAGTTCTTC
TRBD2	TRBV10-2	-	TRBJ2-3	CASTPRLTSGADTQYF	TGCGCCAGCACCCCCCGCTTGACTAGCGGTGCAGATACGCAGTATTTT
-	TRBV12-3/TRBV12-4	many	TRBJ2-4	CASSPRALNIQYF	TGTGCCAGCAGTCCTCGGGCCCTAAACATTCAGTACTTC
TRBD1	TRBV6-1	many	TRBJ2-7	CASSAEPRTGTYEQYF	TGTGCCAGCAGTGCCGAACCCAGGACAGGAACCTACGAGCAGTACTTC
-	TRBV2	many	TRBJ1-5	CASNLNGQFNQPQHF	TGTGCCAGCAATTTAAACGGACAGTTTAATCAGCCCCAGCATTTT
-	TRBV20-1	many	TRBJ2-7	CSAQEQGYEQYF	TGCAGTGCACAAGAACAGGGCTACGAGCAGTACTTC
-	TRBV3-1	-	TRBJ2-2	CASSQDTGVPPAGELFF	TGTGCCAGCAGCCAAGATACGGGGGTGCCCCCAGCCGGGGAGCTGTTTTTT
TRBD1	TRBV5-8	many	TRBJ1-1	CASSMGQGRLNTEAFF	TGTGCCAGCAGCATGGGACAGGGAAGGTTGAACACTGAAGCTTTCTTT
TRBD1	TRBV11-2	once	TRBJ2-1	CASSYDRGTYNEQFF	TGTGCCAGCAGCTACGACAGGGGTACCTACAATGAGCAGTTCTTC
TRBD2	TRBV3-1	-	TRBJ2-1	CASSQGWTSGSDFEQFF	TGTGCCAGCAGCCAAGGCTGGACTAGCGGGAGTGATTTTGAGCAGTTCTTC
-	TRBV2	many	TRBJ2-6	CASSGRGANVLTF	TGTGCCAGCAGTGGCCGTGGGGCCAACGTCCTGACTTTC
-	TRBV5-1	-	TRBJ2-7	CASSFPFEGGRYEQYF	TGCGCCAGCAGCTTCCCATTCGAGGGGGGTAGGTACGAGCAGTACTTC
-	TRBV29-1	few	TRBJ1-5	CSVAAGGESQPQHF	TGCAGCGTTGCCGCCGGGGGAGAGAGTCAGCCCCAGCATTTT
-	TRBV6-1	-	TRBJ2-7	CASSELGQSHEQYF	TGTGCCAGCAGTGAACTGGGACAAAGCCACGAGCAGTACTTC
-	TRBV30	few	TRBJ2-5	CAWRKWTPAQYF	TGTGCCTGGAGAAAATGGACTCCCGCCCAGTACTTC
-	TRBV30	-	TRBJ2-2	CAWSPAPGELFF	TGTGCCTGGAGTCCAGCACCCGGGGAGCTGTTTTTT
-	TRBV20-1	many	TRBJ2-1	CSARDVLYNEQFF	TGCAGTGCTAGAGATGTACTATACAATGAGCAGTTCTTC
-	TRBV7-9	many	TRBJ2-7	CASSLTQLEQYF	TGTGCCAGCAGCTTAACACAGCTCGAGCAGTACTTC
-	TRBV24-1	few	TRBJ1-2	CTTSPTGSHGYTF	TGTACCACCAGTCCTACCGGGTCTCACGGCTACACCTTC
-	TRBV7-9	many	TRBJ2-1	CASSLVGADEQFF	TGTGCCAGCAGCTTAGTGGGAGCTGATGAGCAGTTCTTC
-	TRBV10-3	many	TRBJ2-7	CAISEGGSYEQYF	TGTGCCATCAGTGAGGGGGGCTCCTACGAGCAGTACTTC
TRBD1	TRBV2	few	TRBJ2-1	CASSSEALGTGGYEQFF	TGTGCCAGCAGCTCAGAGGCCCTCGGGACAGGGGGTTATGAGCAGTTCTTC
TRBD1	TRBV7-9	many	TRBJ1-2	CASSLRRGLDGYTF	TGTGCCAGCAGCTTACGCAGGGGGCTAGATGGCTACACCTTC
TRBD2	TRBV19	few	TRBJ2-1	CASSTSGYYNEQFF	TGTGCCAGTAGTACTAGCGGGTATTACAATGAGCAGTTCTTC
TRBD2	TRBV10-3	many	TRBJ2-7	CAIGSSGRDEQYF	TGTGCCATCGGGAGTAGCGGGAGGGACGAGCAGTACTTC
TRBD2	TRBV11-2	-	TRBJ2-7	CASSRGGNEQYF	TGTGCCAGCAGCCGGGGGGGTAATGAGCAGTACTTC
-	TRBV5-5	-	TRBJ2-1	CASSPMGHHGSSYNEQFF	TGTGCCAGCAGCCCCATGGGACACCACGGGAGCTCCTACAATGAGCAGTTCTTC
TRBD2	TRBV20-1	few	TRBJ2-7	CSARDPSGTTYEQYF	TGCAGTGCTAGAGACCCTAGCGGGACCACCTACGAGCAGTACTTC
-	TRBV28	many	TRBJ1-5	CASSPLGQNNQPQHF	TGTGCCAGCAGTCCCCTCGGACAGAACAATCAGCCCCAGCATTTT
-	TRBV12-3/TRBV12-4	many	TRBJ2-4	CASRRESNIQYF	TGTGCCAGTAGGCGTGAGAGTAACATTCAGTACTTC
-	TRBV18	-	TRBJ2-2	CASSPLDVGNTGELFF	TGTGCCAGCTCACCACTCGATGTGGGAAACACCGGGGAGCTGTTTTTT
TRBD1	TRBV29-1	-	TRBJ1-2	CSVPIRQGKFGYTF	TGCAGCGTCCCTATTAGACAGGGGAAGTTTGGCTACACCTTC
-	TRBV11-2	many	TRBJ2-7	CASSKGGLASEQYF	TGTGCCAGCAGCAAAGGCGGTCTAGCGTCCGAGCAGTACTTC
-	TRBV5-1	many	TRBJ2-7	CASSLDIRYEQYF	TGCGCCAGCAGCTTGGACATCCGCTACGAGCAGTACTTC
TRBD1	TRBV4-1	-	TRBJ1-1	CASSQDLGTGNRFFNTEAFF	TGCGCCAGCAGCCAAGATCTGGGGACAGGGAATAGGTTTTTTAACACTGAAGCTTTCTTT
-	TRBV29-1	many	TRBJ2-5	CSVEQGWETQYF	TGCAGCGTTGAACAGGGTTGGGAGACCCAGTACTTC
-	TRBV9	few	TRBJ2-3	CASSVDEGTQYF	TGTGCCAGCAGCGTAGACGAGGGTACGCAGTATTTT
TRBD1	TRBV5-1	few	TRBJ1-2	CASSLVTRSEGACTF	TGCGCCAGCAGCTTGGTAACTCGGTCGGAGGGGGCGTGCACCTTC
-	TRBV4-1	few	TRBJ2-7	CASSQVSVREVDEQYF	TGCGCCAGCAGCCAAGTCTCCGTCAGGGAAGTCGACGAGCAGTACTTC
TRBD1	TRBV6-1	many	TRBJ2-7	CASSGNRGPYEQYF	TGTGCCAGCAGTGGGAACAGGGGGCCCTACGAGCAGTACTTC
-	TRBV6-5	few	TRBJ1-2	CASSYSGAGYGYTF	TGTGCCAGCAGTTACTCGGGGGCTGGCTATGGCTACACCTTC
TRBD1	TRBV6-1	many	TRBJ2-7	CASSEFAGTGSSYEQYF	TGTGCCAGCAGTGAATTCGCCGGGACAGGGAGCTCCTACGAGCAGTACTTC
TRBD1	TRBV5-6	many	TRBJ1-5	CASSQYGQGARQPQHF	TGTGCCAGCAGCCAGTACGGACAGGGGGCTAGGCAGCCCCAGCATTTT
TRBD2	TRBV9	few	TRBJ2-7	CASSVFGREGHGEQYF	TGTGCCAGCAGCGTATTTGGGCGGGAGGGCCATGGCGAGCAGTACTTC
TRBD2	TRBV28	many	TRBJ2-1	CASSFWASGGNEQFF	TGTGCCAGCAGTTTTTGGGCTAGCGGAGGCAATGAGCAGTTCTTC
TRBD1	TRBV2	few	TRBJ1-2	CASSTGQELSYTF	TGTGCCAGCAGTACGGGACAGGAGTTAAGCTACACCTTC
-	TRBV5-1	many	TRBJ1-1	CASSFTGRGTEAFF	TGCGCCAGCAGCTTTACAGGGCGGGGGACTGAAGCTTTCTTT
TRBD1	TRBV3-1	many	TRBJ2-3	CASSPKRQGLHTDTQYF	TGTGCCAGCAGCCCTAAACGACAGGGGCTCCACACAGATACGCAGTATTTT
-	TRBV11-2	many	TRBJ2-1	CASSLEKFNEQFF	TGTGCCAGCAGCTTAGAAAAATTCAATGAGCAGTTCTTC